Sequencing of this T cell receptor beta chain was carried out in a study of CD4 T cells in relation to SARS-CoV-2 and coronaviruses. Study-level information: ViraFEST: approximately 10-day antigen culture of PBMCs, then TCR beta CDR3 sequencing. Study-wide points: Monoreactive clones expanded significantly more to SARS-CoV-2 than crossreactive clones did.

This CDR3 spans 14 amino acids. Germline V gene lookup returns CDR1 ENHRY and CDR2 SYGVKD. Trimming stripped 6 bases from V and 4 bases from J, with 10 bases between. With respect to this clone: No antigen is known for it.

Before the COVID-19 pandemic, during about 2010-2018, CD4+ T cells were taken from unexposed donors. The cells were cultured for less than twelve days before CD4+ T cells were isolated. The assay was immunoSEQ multiplex PCR, and TCRdb's table has in-frame clones only and misses some. The table shows tens of thousands of clones, with roughly 70% occurring only once. The sequence came from a human donor in good health. The genes are TRBV10-3 and TRBJ1-6, with D hard to call. Sequencing was done on a sample of CD4+ T cells from PBMCs, cultured in vitro. CDR3 nucleotides: TGTGCCATCAGCCCGGATAGTTATAATTCACCCCTCCACTTT. Protein product: CAISPDSYNSPLHF.